This T cell receptor (beta chain) emerged from a study of blood T cell repertoires in COVID-19 (TCRdb year 2020). Background on the whole study: Samples from collaborators originated in the United States, Italy and Spain and spanned both the acute and convalescent phases of COVID-19. The prospective study material was composed of cDNA or gDNA derived from T cells, B-cell-depleted T cells, or PBMCs. The dataset comprised deeply sampled blood TCRbeta repertoires from subjects exposed to, actively infected with, or recovered from COVID-19. The repertoires were released in a freely available public database meant as a resource for research on the immune response to SARS-CoV-2. Samples were obtained from the ongoing ImmuneRACE study (first 160 participants) and from some 1,200 subjects provided by 6 global collaborators. A de-identified subject ID, COVID-19 status, age in years and sex were almost always included in the sample metadata. HLA class I and class II types, where available, came from metadata supplied by the sample provider rather than from assay-based typing. Points the paper makes about the study in general: Clinical and demographic metadata were provided uncurated, with the amount varying by source and participant.

The junction carries 8 bases between V and J, which are trimmed by 3 bases and 11 bases respectively. In the germline V gene (reference sequence), CDR1 corresponds to LGHDT and CDR2 to YNNKEL. From the cysteine up to the phenylalanine, the CDR3 has a length of 12 residues. The only DNA kept is the CDR3, 36 bases in frame from the first base. One collaborating source in Seattle enrolled patients while the patients were actively infected and followed the patients over time throughout the course of disease. The collaborating institutions used their own protocols to collect whole blood in K2EDTA tubes. For TCRbeta analysis, collaborator samples were shipped as frozen whole blood, as isolated PBMCs, or as DNA extracted from either sample type. This clone was found once. What antigen it recognizes has not been identified. No qualities accompany the bases; no much larger clone lies one base away. TCRbeta CDR3 regions were amplified from genomic DNA by means of the immunoSEQ Assay, a bias-controlled multiplex PCR. Turning to the authors' computational methods: Within the assay, amplification of reference gene primers was used to estimate how many nucleated cells each sample contained. To quantify the absolute abundance of each unique TCRbeta CDR3 rearrangement, sequence reads were collapsed and filtered. Productive Simpson clonality was computed per sample as the square root of Simpson's diversity index over productive rearrangements. TCRdb re-hosts the immuneACCESS table, in-frame sequences only. Its copies lack some clones; in the studies checked, an unresolved V gene accounts for under half of them, and the cause for the rest is not known. D and trimming were read from the DNA, whereas the V and J calls and clone size are those reported in that table. The sample profile shows about 160,000 clones; just under 90% of them were found once. In total, the top ten clones hold under 13% of the sample.

This sequence was found in a woman between 70 and 85 years old with COVID-19, enrolled during active disease. The V and J segments used are TRBV3-1 (or the pseudogene TRBV3-2) and TRBJ1-6; confidence is insufficient to name the D gene. Sequencing used peripheral blood. The nucleotide sequence is TGTGCCAGCAGCCAGGCCGAACCACCCCTCCACTTT. This sequence encodes CASSQAEPPLHF.